The clone carrying this T cell receptor beta chain has just one count. The data stem from a study of blood T cells in healthy people across ages. V lost 6 bases to trimming and J lost 10 bases, with 6 bases between them. In germline, CDR1 is SQVTM, CDR2 ANQGSEA. The length of the CDR3 is 8 residues. A J-beta primer mix and a sample-barcoded 5' primer were used in a second PCR of roughly 7 to 12 cycles. TCRdb re-called the 5' RACE reads through MiXCR, storing one row per CDR3 protein. The sample consists of under 950,000 distinct CDR3 sequences, 22% of them appearing once. The study isolated at least 6.5 million PBMCs from each sample.

The sequence derives from a man between 65 and 85 years old in good health. Sequencing was carried out using blood. The rearrangement links TRBV29-1 to TRBJ1-2; D is uncertain. The CDR3 here is CSVQPYTF. CDR3 coding DNA: TGCAGCGTGCAACCCTACACCTTC.